The 8 T cell receptor beta chains below all came from one sample that was sequenced in a study of blood T cells in healthy people across ages. Together with a sample-barcoded 5' primer, a J-beta primer mix was included in a second PCR lasting roughly 6 to 12 cycles. TCRdb processed the 5' RACE reads anew with MiXCR; each CDR3 protein has one entry. The sample yields 1.5 million to 2 million distinct CDR3 sequences, roughly 52% seen once. Sequencing input: blood. Receptors were obtained from a woman aged 40 to 49 in good health.

This clonotype occurred a few times. This chain uses TRBV20-1 with TRBJ2-5, with TRBD2 identical over 11 bases. V lost 8 bases, J lost 1 base, and 3 bases stayed unmatched. The V gene's germline CDR1 is DFQATT and CDR2 SNEGSKA (reference sequence). The CDR3 is made up of 13 amino acids. Written as DNA, the CDR3 is TGCAGTCTGACTAGCGGGGCCCAAGAGACCCAGTACTTC. Its translation: CSLTSGAQETQYF.

This sequence joins TRBV3-1 and TRBJ2-1; the match to TRBD2 covers 10 bases. The V and J ends lost 0 bases and 5 bases, in that order; junction bases with no gene match: 4. This CDR3 region has 16 residues. Germline CDR1 and CDR2: LGHDT and YNNKEL (reference sequence). The DNA of the CDR3 is TGTGCCAGCAGCCAAGAGGTAGCGGGGGGAGACAATGAGCAGTTCTTC. As protein: CASSQEVAGGDNEQFF.

V and J are TRBV9 and TRBJ2-4; weak D call: TRBD2 (6 bases). The CDR3 runs to 14 residues. Per germline, CDR1 SGDLS and CDR2 YYNGEE. Trimming stripped 2 bases from V and 8 bases from J, with 14 bases between. This chain's CDR3 is CASSVSGGSDIQYF. As DNA, the CDR3 is TGTGCCAGCAGCGTTAGTGGGGGGAGTGACATTCAGTACTTC.

For this clonotype: Relative to the germline gene, one junction end is altered; a read error may explain this. The chain couples TRBV5-1 to TRBJ2-1, with D uncertain. CDR1 SGHRS and CDR2 YFSETQ come from the germline V gene. The CDR3 runs to 14 residues. The CDR3 nucleotides are TGCGCCAGCAGCCGAGGTGGCTCCGACAATGAGCAGTTCTTC. Protein product: CASSRGGSDNEQFF.

This clonotype was observed a few times. The CDR3: CASSYKTGSGSPLHF. In nucleotides, the CDR3 is TGTGCCAGCAGCTATAAGACAGGGAGTGGTTCACCCCTCCACTTT. The gene calls are TRBV13 and TRBJ1-6, with 7 nucleotides matching TRBD1. The CDR3 has 15 amino acids. The trim removed 4 bases at V and 9 bases at J, leaving 9 bases unmatched. Germline lookup yields CDR1 PRHDT and CDR2 FYEKMQ (reference sequence).

The chain has TRBV7-2 and TRBJ1-4; a possible D gene is TRBD1 (6 bases). V was cut by 5 bases and J by 6 bases, with 10 bases left in between. The germline gives CDR1 SGHTA, CDR2 FQGNSA. The CDR3 consists of 13 residues. CDR3 bases: TGTGCCAGCAGCCAGGACAGCTATGAAAAACTGTTTTTT. This translates into CASSQDSYEKLFF.

V and J are TRBV4-3 and TRBJ2-1; 8 nucleotides align to TRBD1. The CDR3 totals 16 residues. Per germline, CDR1 LGHNA and CDR2 YSLEER. J lost 7 bases, V lost 0 bases, and 8 bases had no gene match. The CDR3: CASSQDGQGARNEQFF. CDR3 nucleotide sequence: TGCGCCAGCAGCCAAGACGGGCAGGGGGCGCGGAATGAGCAGTTCTTC.

This clonotype was detected only a few times. The chain carries TRBV7-9 and TRBJ2-3; maybe TRBD1 (7 bases). V was shortened by 8 bases and J by 1 base, with 13 bases between the two germline ends. Germline V gene lookup returns CDR1 SEHNR and CDR2 FQNEAQ (reference sequence). The CDR3 length is 14 residues. The CDR3 DNA reads TGTGCCAGCCCTGACAGGGAGGGCACAGATACGCAGTATTTT. Protein sequence: CASPDREGTDTQYF.